This TCR beta chain was obtained from a study of shared clonotypes between healthy human individuals. General study findings and limits: Richness estimates generally favored naive over memory subsets.

V lost 3 bases and J lost 6; bases outside the gene matches: 10. The CDR3 contains 16 residues. CDR1 is LNHDA and CDR2 is SQIVND in the germline V gene (reference sequence). Regarding this clone: Its antigen is unknown.

Each of the donors was a healthy adult who was HIV-negative and had not had a recent acute infection or vaccination. Splitting of each subset's genomic DNA was done evenly across several immunoSEQ plates. The method was immunoSEQ multiplex PCR; TCRdb's version includes in-frame clones alone and lacks a portion of them. The table records some 1,600,000 clones, approximately 98% of them present only once. The sequence derives from a man under 40 in good health. This chain connects TRBV19 to TRBJ2-7; 11 bases agree with TRBD2. The sequencing input was naive CD4+ T cells sorted from blood. Subset: CD45RA+ positively selected. The CDR3 is CASSIGGTSGPLEQYF. For the CDR3, the DNA is TGTGCCAGTAGTATCGGGGGGACTAGCGGCCCCCTCGAGCAGTACTTC.